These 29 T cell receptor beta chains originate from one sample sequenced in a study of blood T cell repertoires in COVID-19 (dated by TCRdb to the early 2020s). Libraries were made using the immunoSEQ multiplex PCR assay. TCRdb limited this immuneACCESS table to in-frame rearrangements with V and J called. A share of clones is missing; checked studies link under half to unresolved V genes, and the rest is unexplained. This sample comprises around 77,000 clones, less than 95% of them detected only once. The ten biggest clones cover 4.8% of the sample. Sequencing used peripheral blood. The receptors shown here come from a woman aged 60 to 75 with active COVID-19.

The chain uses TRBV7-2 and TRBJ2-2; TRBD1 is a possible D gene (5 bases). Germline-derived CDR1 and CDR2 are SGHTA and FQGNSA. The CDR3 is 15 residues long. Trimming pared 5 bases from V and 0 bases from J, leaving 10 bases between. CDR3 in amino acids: CASSQGHTNTGELFF. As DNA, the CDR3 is TGTGCCAGCAGCCAAGGACACACGAACACCGGGGAGCTGTTTTTT.

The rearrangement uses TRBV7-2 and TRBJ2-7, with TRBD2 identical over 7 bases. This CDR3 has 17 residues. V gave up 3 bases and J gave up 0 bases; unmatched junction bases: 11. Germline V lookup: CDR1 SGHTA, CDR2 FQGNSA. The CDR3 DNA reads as TGTGCCAGCAGCTTCGCTAGCGGACTGAGTGGCTCCTACGAGCAGTACTTC. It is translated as CASSFASGLSGSYEQYF.

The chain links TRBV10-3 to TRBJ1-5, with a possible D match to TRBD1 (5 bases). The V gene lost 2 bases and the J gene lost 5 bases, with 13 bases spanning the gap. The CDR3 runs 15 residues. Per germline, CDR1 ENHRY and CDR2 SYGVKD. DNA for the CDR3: TGTGCCATCAGTGAGCCGGGGGAAGGCCATCAGCCCCAGCATTTT. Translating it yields CAISEPGEGHQPQHF.

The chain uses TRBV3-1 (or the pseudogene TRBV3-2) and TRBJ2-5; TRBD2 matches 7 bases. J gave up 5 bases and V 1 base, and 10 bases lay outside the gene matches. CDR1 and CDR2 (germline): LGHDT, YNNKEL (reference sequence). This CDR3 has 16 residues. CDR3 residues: CASSQGRTRVRETQYF. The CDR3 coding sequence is TGTGCCAGCAGCCAAGGGCGGACTAGGGTGAGGGAGACCCAGTACTTC.

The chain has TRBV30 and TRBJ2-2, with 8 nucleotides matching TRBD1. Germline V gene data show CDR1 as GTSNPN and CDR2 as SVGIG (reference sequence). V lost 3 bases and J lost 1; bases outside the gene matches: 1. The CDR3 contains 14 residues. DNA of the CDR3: TGTGCCTGGAGAGGGACAGGGAACACCGGGGAGCTGTTTTTT. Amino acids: CAWRGTGNTGELFF.

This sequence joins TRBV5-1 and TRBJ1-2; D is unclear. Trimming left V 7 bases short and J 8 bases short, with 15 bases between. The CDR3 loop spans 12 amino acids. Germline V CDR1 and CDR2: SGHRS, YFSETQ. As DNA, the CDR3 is TGCGCCAGCGGCGCCGGGGTCCAAGGCTACACCTTC. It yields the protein CASGAGVQGYTF.

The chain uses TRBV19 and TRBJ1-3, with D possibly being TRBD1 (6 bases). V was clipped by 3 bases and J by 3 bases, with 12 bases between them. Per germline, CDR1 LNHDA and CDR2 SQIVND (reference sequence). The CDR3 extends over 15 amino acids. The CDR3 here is CASSMNTGLGNTIYF. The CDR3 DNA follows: TGTGCCAGTAGTATGAACACAGGGCTTGGAAACACCATATATTTT. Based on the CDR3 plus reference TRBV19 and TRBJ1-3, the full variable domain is DGGITQSPKYLFRKEGQNVTLSCEQNLNHDAMYWYRQDPGQGLRLIYYSQIVNDFQKGDIAEGYSVSREKKESFPLTVTSAQKNPTAFYLCASSMNTGLGNTIYFGEGSWLTVV.

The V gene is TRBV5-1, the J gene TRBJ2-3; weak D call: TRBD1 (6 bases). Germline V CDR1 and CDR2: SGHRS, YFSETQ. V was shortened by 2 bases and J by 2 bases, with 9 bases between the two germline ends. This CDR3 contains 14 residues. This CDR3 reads CASSFGQTTDTQYF. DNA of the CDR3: TGCGCCAGCAGCTTCGGACAGACCACAGATACGCAGTATTTT.

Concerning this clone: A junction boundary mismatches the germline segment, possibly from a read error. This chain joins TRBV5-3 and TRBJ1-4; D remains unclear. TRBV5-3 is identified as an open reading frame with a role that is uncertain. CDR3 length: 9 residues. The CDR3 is CARNLTGIF. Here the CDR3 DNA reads TGTGCCAGAAACCTAACCGGGATTTTT.

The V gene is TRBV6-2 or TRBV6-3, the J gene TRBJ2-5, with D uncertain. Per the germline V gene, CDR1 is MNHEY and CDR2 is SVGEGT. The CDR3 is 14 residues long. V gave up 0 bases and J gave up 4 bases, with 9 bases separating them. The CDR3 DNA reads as TGTGCCAGCAGTTACTCCAGCAGGCGAGAGACCCAGTACTTC. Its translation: CASSYSSRRETQYF.

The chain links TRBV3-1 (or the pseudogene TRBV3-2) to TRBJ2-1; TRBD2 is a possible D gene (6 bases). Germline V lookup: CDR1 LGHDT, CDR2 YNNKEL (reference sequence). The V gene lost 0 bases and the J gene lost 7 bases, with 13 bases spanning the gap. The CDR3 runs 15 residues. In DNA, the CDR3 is TGTGCCAGCAGCCAAGATGGCGGGAATTTTAATGAGCAGTTCTTC. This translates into CASSQDGGNFNEQFF.

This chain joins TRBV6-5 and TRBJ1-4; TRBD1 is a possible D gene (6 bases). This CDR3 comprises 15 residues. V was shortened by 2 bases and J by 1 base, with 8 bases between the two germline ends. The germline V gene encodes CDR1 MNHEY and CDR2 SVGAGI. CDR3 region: CASSYTTGTNEKLFF. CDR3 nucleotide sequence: TGTGCCAGCAGTTACACGACAGGAACTAATGAAAAACTGTTTTTT.

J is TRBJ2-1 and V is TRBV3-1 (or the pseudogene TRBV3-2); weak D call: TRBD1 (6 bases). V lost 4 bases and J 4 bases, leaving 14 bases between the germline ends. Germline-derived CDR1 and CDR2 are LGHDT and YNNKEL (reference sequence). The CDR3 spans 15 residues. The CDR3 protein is CASSLGGSLYNEQFF. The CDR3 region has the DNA TGTGCCAGCAGCCTAGGGGGTAGTCTGTACAATGAGCAGTTCTTC.

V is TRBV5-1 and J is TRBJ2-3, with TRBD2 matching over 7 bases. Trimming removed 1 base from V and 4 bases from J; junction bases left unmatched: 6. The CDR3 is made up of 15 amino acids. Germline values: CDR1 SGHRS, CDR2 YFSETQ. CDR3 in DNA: TGCGCCAGCAGCTTGAGCGGGAAAACCTCAGATACGCAGTATTTT. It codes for CASSLSGKTSDTQYF.

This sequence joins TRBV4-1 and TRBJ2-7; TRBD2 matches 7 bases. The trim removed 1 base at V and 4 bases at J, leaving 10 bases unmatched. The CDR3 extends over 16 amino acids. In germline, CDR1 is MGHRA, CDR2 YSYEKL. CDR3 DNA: TGCGCCAGCAGCCAAGGGGGCGGGAGAAAGTCTTACGAGCAGTACTTC. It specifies CASSQGGGRKSYEQYF.

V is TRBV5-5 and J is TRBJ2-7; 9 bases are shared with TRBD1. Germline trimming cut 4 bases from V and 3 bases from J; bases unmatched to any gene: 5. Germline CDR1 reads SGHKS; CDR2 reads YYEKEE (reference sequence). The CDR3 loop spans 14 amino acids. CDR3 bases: TGTGCCAGCAGCCCCGGACAGGGGAACTACGAGCAGTACTTC. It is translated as CASSPGQGNYEQYF.

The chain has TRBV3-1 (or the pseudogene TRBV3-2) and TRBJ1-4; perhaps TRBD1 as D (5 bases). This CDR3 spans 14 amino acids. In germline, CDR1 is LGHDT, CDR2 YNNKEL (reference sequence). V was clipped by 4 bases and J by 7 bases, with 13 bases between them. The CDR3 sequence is CASSPRRRGEKLFF. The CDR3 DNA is TGTGCCAGCAGCCCCCGTCGAAGGGGTGAAAAACTGTTTTTT.

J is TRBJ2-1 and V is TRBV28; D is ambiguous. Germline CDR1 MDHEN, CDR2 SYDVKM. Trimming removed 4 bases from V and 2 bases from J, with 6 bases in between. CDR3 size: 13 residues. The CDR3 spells CASSWATYNEQFF. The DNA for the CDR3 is TGTGCCAGCAGTTGGGCCACCTACAATGAGCAGTTCTTC.

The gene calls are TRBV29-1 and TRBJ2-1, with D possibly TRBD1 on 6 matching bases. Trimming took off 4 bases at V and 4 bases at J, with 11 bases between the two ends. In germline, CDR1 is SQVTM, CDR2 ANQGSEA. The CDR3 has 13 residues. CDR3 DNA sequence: TGCAGCGTTGGACAGGAAATTTACAATGAGCAGTTCTTC. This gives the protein CSVGQEIYNEQFF.

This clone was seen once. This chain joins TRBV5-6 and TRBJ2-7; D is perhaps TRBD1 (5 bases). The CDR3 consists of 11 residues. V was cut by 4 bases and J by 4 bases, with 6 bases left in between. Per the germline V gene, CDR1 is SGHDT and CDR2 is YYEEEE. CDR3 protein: CASSRQYEQYF. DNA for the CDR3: TGTGCCAGCAGCCGACAGTACGAGCAGTACTTC. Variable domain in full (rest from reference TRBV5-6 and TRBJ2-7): DAGVTQSPTHLIKTRGQQVTLRCSPKSGHDTVSWYQQALGQGPQFIFQYYEEEERQRGNFPDRFSGHQFPNYSSELNVNALLLGDSALYLCASSRQYEQYFGPGTRLTVT.

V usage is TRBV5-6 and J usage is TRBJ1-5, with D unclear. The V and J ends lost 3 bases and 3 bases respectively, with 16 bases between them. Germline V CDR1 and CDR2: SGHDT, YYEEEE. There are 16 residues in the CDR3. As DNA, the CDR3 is TGTGCCAGCAGCTCGTCGGGATTTAGCGTCAATCAGCCCCAGCATTTT. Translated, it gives CASSSSGFSVNQPQHF. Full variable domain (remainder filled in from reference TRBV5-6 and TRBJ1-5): DAGVTQSPTHLIKTRGQQVTLRCSPKSGHDTVSWYQQALGQGPQFIFQYYEEEERQRGNFPDRFSGHQFPNYSSELNVNALLLGDSALYLCASSSSGFSVNQPQHFGDGTRLSIL.

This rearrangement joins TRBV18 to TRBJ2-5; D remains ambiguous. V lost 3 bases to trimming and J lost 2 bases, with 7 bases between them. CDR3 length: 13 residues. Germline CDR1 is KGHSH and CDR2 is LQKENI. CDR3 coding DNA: TGTGCCAGCTCACCGAGCGTACAAGAGACCCAGTACTTC. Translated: CASSPSVQETQYF.

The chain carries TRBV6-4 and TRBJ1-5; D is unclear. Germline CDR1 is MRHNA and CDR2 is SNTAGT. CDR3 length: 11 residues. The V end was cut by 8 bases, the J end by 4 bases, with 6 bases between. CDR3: CASVMNQPQHF. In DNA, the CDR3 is TGTGCCAGCGTTATGAATCAGCCCCAGCATTTT.

The CDR3 region is CASSWDRANEAFF. The CDR3 nucleotides are TGTGCCAGTAGTTGGGACAGGGCTAATGAAGCTTTCTTT. This chain uses TRBV19 with TRBJ1-1; 9 bases align to TRBD1. Trimming at V came to 5 bases and at J to 7 bases, leaving 5 bases not matched to a gene. The germline CDR1 and CDR2 sequences are LNHDA and SQIVND (reference sequence). This CDR3 comprises 13 residues.

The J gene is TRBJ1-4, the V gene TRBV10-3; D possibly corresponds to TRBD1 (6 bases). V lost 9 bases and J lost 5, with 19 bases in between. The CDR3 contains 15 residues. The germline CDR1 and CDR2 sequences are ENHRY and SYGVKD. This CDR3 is CAIGQSQEENEKLFF. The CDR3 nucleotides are TGTGCCATAGGACAGTCCCAGGAGGAGAATGAAAAACTGTTTTTT.

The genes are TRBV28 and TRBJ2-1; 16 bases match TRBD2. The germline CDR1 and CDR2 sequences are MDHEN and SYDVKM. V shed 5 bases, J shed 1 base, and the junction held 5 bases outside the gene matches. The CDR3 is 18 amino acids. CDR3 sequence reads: CASSGGLAGGLSYNEQFF. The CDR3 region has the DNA TGTGCCAGCAGTGGGGGACTAGCGGGAGGGCTGTCCTACAATGAGCAGTTCTTC.

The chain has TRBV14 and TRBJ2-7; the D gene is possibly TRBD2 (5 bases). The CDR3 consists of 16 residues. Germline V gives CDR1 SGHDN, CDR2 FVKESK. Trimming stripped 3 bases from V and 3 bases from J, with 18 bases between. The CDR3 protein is CASSQQRSGFYYEQYF. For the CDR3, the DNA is TGTGCCAGCAGCCAGCAAAGGTCGGGATTCTACTACGAGCAGTACTTC.

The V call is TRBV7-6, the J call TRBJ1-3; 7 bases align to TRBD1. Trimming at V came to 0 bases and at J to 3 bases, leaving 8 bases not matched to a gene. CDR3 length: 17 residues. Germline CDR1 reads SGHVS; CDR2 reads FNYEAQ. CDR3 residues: CASSLALEGASGNTIYF. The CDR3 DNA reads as TGTGCCAGCAGCTTAGCGCTCGAGGGGGCGAGTGGAAACACCATATATTTT.

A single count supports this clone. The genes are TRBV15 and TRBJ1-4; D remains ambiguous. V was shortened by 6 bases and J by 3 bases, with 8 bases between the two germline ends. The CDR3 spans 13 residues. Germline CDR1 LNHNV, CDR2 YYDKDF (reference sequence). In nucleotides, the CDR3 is TGTGCCACCAGTGGAGGGCCTAATGAAAAACTGTTTTTT. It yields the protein CATSGGPNEKLFF.